The next 6 T cell receptor beta chains were all read from a single sample in a study of blood T cell repertoires in COVID-19. Generated by immunoSEQ multiplex PCR, the TCRdb table keeps only in-frame clones and is missing some. The sample includes 65,000 or so clones, around 75% of them seen just once. The specimen sequenced was peripheral blood. These receptors were collected from a human donor in a cohort sampled during active COVID-19.

This chain joins TRBV4-1 and TRBJ2-2, with D possibly being TRBD1 (5 bases). The CDR3 runs 18 residues. The germline V and J ends were trimmed by 4 bases and 1 base, with 19 bases remaining between them. Germline loops: CDR1 MGHRA, CDR2 YSYEKL. CDR3 loop: CASSPNLRALLNTGELFF. CDR3 nucleotides: TGCGCCAGCAGCCCAAACCTCAGGGCCCTACTGAACACCGGGGAGCTGTTTTTT.

The chain couples TRBV4-3 to TRBJ1-4, with D tentatively TRBD1 (6 bases). Germline V gene data show CDR1 as LGHNA and CDR2 as YSLEER. The V end was cut by 1 base, the J end by 3 bases, with 12 bases between. This CDR3 is built from 16 residues. The CDR3 loop reads CASSQGQGYANEKLFF. The CDR3 region has the DNA TGCGCCAGCAGCCAAGGTCAGGGGTATGCTAATGAAAAACTGTTTTTT.

The genes are TRBV18 and TRBJ1-2; the D is unclear. V was shortened by 3 bases and J by 3 bases, with 14 bases between the two germline ends. The CDR3 length is 15 residues. Per the germline V gene, CDR1 is KGHSH and CDR2 is LQKENI. This CDR3 is CASSPILDGDYGYTF. The CDR3 DNA reads TGTGCCAGCTCACCGATTCTGGACGGGGACTATGGCTACACCTTC.

The genes are TRBV5-6 and TRBJ1-1, with 7 bases that match TRBD1. Germline loops: CDR1 SGHDT, CDR2 YYEEEE. The trim removed 3 bases at V and 1 base at J, leaving 3 bases unmatched. The CDR3 contains 14 residues. CDR3 region: CASSWGDRNTEAFF. The CDR3 coding sequence is TGTGCCAGCAGCTGGGGGGACAGGAACACTGAAGCTTTCTTT.

The CDR3 DNA reads as TGTGCCAGCAGTTCTAGCAAGAGGGTCTCTAATGAGCAGTTCTTC. Translated, it gives CASSSSKRVSNEQFF. The rearrangement joins TRBV27 to TRBJ2-1, with D possibly being TRBD2 (5 bases). CDR1 MNHEY and CDR2 SMNVEV come from the germline V gene (reference sequence). Trimming pared 4 bases from V and 7 bases from J, leaving 17 bases between. The CDR3 covers 15 residues.

This chain connects TRBV7-9 to TRBJ2-7, with 10 bases lining up with TRBD1. Germline V gives CDR1 SEHNR, CDR2 FQNEAQ (reference sequence). The ends lost 4 bases at V and 6 bases at J; junction bases unmatched: 6. This CDR3 comprises 14 residues. CDR3 nucleotide sequence: TGTGCCAGCAGCTCCGGGACAGGGGTCATCGAGCAGTACTTC. Protein: CASSSGTGVIEQYF.